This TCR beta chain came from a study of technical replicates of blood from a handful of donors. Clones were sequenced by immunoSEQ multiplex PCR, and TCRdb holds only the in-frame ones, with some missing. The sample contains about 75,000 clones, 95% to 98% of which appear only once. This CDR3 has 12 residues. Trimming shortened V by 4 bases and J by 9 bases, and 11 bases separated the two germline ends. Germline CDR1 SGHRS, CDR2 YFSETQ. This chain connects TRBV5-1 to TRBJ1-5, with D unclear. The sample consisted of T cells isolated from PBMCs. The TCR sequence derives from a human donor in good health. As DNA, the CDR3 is TGCGCCAGCAGCCCCGCCGGGTGGCCCCAGCATTTT. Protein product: CASSPAGWPQHF.